The clone carrying this T cell receptor (beta chain) was observed many times. Until they underwent thyroid surgery, no patient had received any treatment. This sample was taken from a study of metastatic and nonmetastatic thyroid tumors. In the original workflow: Built for papillary thyroid cancer, a distant-metastasis classifier drew on CDR3 differences across clinicopathological groups. TCRdb re-analyzed the PCR reads through MiXCR. For this entry, the V and J calls and clone size follow TCRdb and not the study's own pipeline. The data contain approximately 35,000 clones, about 10% of them singletons. Germline V gene sequence: CDR1 DFQATT, CDR2 SNEGSKA (reference sequence). Between the trimmed V and J ends, which lost 1 base and 0 bases, there was a span of 10 bases. The CDR3 covers 15 residues.

This clonotype was obtained from a female donor with papillary thyroid cancer or a benign thyroid nodule (not recorded which). Some clones in this sample may be carry-over from other donors' samples. Sequenced sample: blood. The V gene is TRBV20-1, the J gene TRBJ1-5; D is perhaps TRBD1 (6 bases). CDR3 loop: CSARVGGSSNQPQHF. Written as DNA, the CDR3 is TGCAGTGCTAGAGTCGGGGGCAGTAGCAATCAGCCCCAGCATTTT.